The 19 T cell receptor beta chains below come from one sample, sequenced in a study of shared clonotypes between healthy human individuals. Sequencing was performed with immunoSEQ multiplex PCR; in TCRdb, only in-frame clones are kept and a portion is missing. This table holds 500,000 to 700,000 clones, 90% to 95% found once. Naive CD8 isolation took CD45RO-negative cells positively selected for CCR7 and excluded terminally differentiated effector memory CD45RA+ cells. Sequenced input: naive CD8+ T cells sorted from blood. The receptors stem from a woman aged 25 to 39 in good health.

J is TRBJ2-7 and V is TRBV19; TRBD2 might be the D (5 bases). Trimming left V 5 bases short and J 0 bases short, with 11 bases between. CDR1 and CDR2 (germline): LNHDA, SQIVND (reference sequence). The CDR3 runs 14 residues. CDR3 bases: TGTGCCAGTAGTCGTCGGGAAAGCTCCTACGAGCAGTACTTC. It specifies CASSRRESSYEQYF.

V usage is TRBV9 and J usage is TRBJ1-5; the D gene is possibly TRBD1 (6 bases). Germline V gives CDR1 SGDLS, CDR2 YYNGEE. V lost 1 base to trimming and J lost 5 bases, with 16 bases between them. This CDR3 comprises 16 residues. The CDR3 here is CASSVSWDTNYQPQHF. The CDR3 bases are TGTGCCAGCAGCGTAAGTTGGGACACCAATTATCAGCCCCAGCATTTT.

This clone was detected only once. The chain links TRBV28 to TRBJ2-1, with D perhaps TRBD2 (5 bases). Germline assignment: CDR1 MDHEN and CDR2 SYDVKM. Trimming shortened V by 11 bases and J by 8 bases, and 16 bases separated the two germline ends. The length of the CDR3 is 12 residues. CDR3 DNA: TGTGCCCCGGGCGGGCCCCGGGATGAGCAGTTCTTC. It codes for CAPGGPRDEQFF.

The chain has TRBV7-2 and TRBJ2-1, with 8 bases fitting TRBD2. Trimming at V came to 4 bases and at J to 5 bases, leaving 7 bases not matched to a gene. Per germline, CDR1 SGHTA and CDR2 FQGNSA. The length of the CDR3 is 15 residues. The CDR3 sequence is CASSWGSGRNNEQFF. CDR3 coding DNA: TGTGCCAGCAGCTGGGGAAGCGGGAGAAACAATGAGCAGTTCTTC.

The chain links TRBV4-2 to TRBJ1-4; D may be TRBD1 (5 bases). The CDR3 is 15 amino acids. Trimming cost V 8 bases and J 7 bases, with 20 bases left between them. Germline CDR1 and CDR2: LGHNA and YNFKEQ. The CDR3, as DNA: TGTGCCAGCGGTGGTTCGGGGCCAGTAACTGAAAAACTGTTTTTT. Protein: CASGGSGPVTEKLFF.

This chain links TRBV6-1 with TRBJ1-3; D is undetermined. This CDR3 contains 15 residues. In germline, CDR1 is MNHNS, CDR2 SASEGT. Trimming shortened V by 1 base and J by 3 bases, and 10 bases separated the two germline ends. This chain's CDR3 is CASSEGPIHGNTIYF. CDR3 coding DNA: TGTGCCAGCAGTGAAGGGCCCATACATGGAAACACCATATATTTT.

This clone was seen just once. V gene TRBV4-1 combines with J gene TRBJ1-1; 7 nucleotides agree with TRBD1. The V segment lost 4 bases and the J segment 1 base; nucleotides outside the gene matches: 15. CDR1 and CDR2 from the germline V gene are MGHRA and YSYEKL. This CDR3 is 18 amino acids long. CDR3 nucleotide sequence: TGCGCCAGCAGCCGGAAGACAGGGATTGGCCAAAAGAACACTGAAGCTTTCTTT. Translation: CASSRKTGIGQKNTEAFF.

A single count supports this clone. The rearrangement joins TRBV7-9 to TRBJ1-4; the D is unclear. V was pared by 5 bases and J by 3 bases, with 16 bases between. CDR3 length: 16 amino acids. The germline V gene has CDR1 SEHNR and CDR2 FQNEAQ (reference sequence). The CDR3 DNA sequence: TGTGCCAGCAGCCAGAGGTTGGCAGGCCCTAATGAAAAACTGTTTTTT. It codes for CASSQRLAGPNEKLFF.

The rearrangement uses TRBV5-2 and TRBJ1-5; TRBD1 is the table's D call, not checked against the DNA. TRBV5-2 counts as a pseudogene. The CDR3 sequence is 16 residues long. CDR3 sequence: CASSQDGTGGFQPQHF. In DNA form, the CDR3 reads TGTGCCAGCAGCCAGGATGGGACAGGGGGCTTTCAGCCCCAGCATTTT.

The chain recombines TRBV27 with TRBJ2-7, with 9 positions matching TRBD1. CDR1 is MNHEY, CDR2 SMNVEV, per germline (reference sequence). CDR3 length equals 16 residues. J was trimmed by 2 bases and V by 6 bases; bases with no gene match: 11. CDR3 loop: CASRTKGTGWAYEQYF. In DNA, the CDR3 is TGTGCCAGCAGAACAAAGGGGACAGGGTGGGCCTACGAGCAGTACTTC.

The V and J genes are TRBV5-6 and TRBJ2-3, with 10 bases matching TRBD2. Germline V gives CDR1 SGHDT, CDR2 YYEEEE. CDR3 size: 19 residues. Trimming cost V 0 bases and J 3 bases; bases outside gene matches: 13. CDR3 region: CASSLGPSSGGLFTDTQYF. Written as DNA, the CDR3 is TGTGCCAGCAGCTTGGGACCCTCTAGCGGGGGTTTGTTTACAGATACGCAGTATTTT.

DNA of the CDR3: TGCGCCAGCAGCCAAGATTCCCCTGCGCGGCTAGCGGGAGGGTACGAGCAGTACTTC. Translated, it gives CASSQDSPARLAGGYEQYF. V usage is TRBV4-1 and J usage is TRBJ2-7; 12 positions agree with TRBD2. Trimming removed 0 bases from V and 4 bases from J; junction bases left unmatched: 13. CDR1 is MGHRA, CDR2 YSYEKL, per germline. The CDR3 consists of 19 residues.

The chain uses TRBV27 and TRBJ2-5; no clear D. Germline V gene lookup returns CDR1 MNHEY and CDR2 SMNVEV (reference sequence). This CDR3 has 13 amino acids. The V end was cut by 2 bases, the J end by 2 bases, with 6 bases between. The CDR3 sequence is CASSLLSQETQYF. The CDR3 coding sequence is TGTGCCAGCAGTTTACTGTCGCAAGAGACCCAGTACTTC.

Concerning this clone itself: In the same sample, other DNA sequences code for this CDR3. The V call is TRBV27, the J call TRBJ1-2, with D tentatively TRBD1 (6 bases). V shed 3 bases and J shed 7 bases, with 12 bases lying between them. CDR3 length equals 13 residues. Germline CDR1 and CDR2: MNHEY and SMNVEV (reference sequence). Written as DNA, the CDR3 is TGTGCCAGCAGTTTGGGCAGGGGTGGTGGCTACACCTTC. It translates to CASSLGRGGGYTF.

This clone was counted once. The chain recombines TRBV2 with TRBJ2-7; 12 bases line up with TRBD2. V dropped 4 bases and J dropped 1; count of bases not matched to a gene: 5. Germline CDR1 SNHLY, CDR2 FYNNEI. This CDR3 spans 16 amino acids. The chain's CDR3 is CASSVLLAGGSYEQYF. The CDR3 DNA reads TGTGCCAGCAGTGTATTACTAGCGGGAGGTTCCTACGAGCAGTACTTC.

V and J are TRBV15 and TRBJ1-1, with D perhaps matching TRBD1 (5 bases). Between the trimmed V and J ends, which lost 3 bases and 5 bases, there was a span of 16 bases. Germline V CDR1 and CDR2: LNHNV, YYDKDF (reference sequence). This CDR3 is built from 15 residues. CDR3 nucleotide sequence: TGTGCCACCAGCAGCGGTTTAGAGGGGTTAACTGAAGCTTTCTTT. This gives the protein CATSSGLEGLTEAFF.

The chain joins TRBV11-3 to TRBJ2-7; 8 nucleotides align to TRBD1. There are 16 residues in the CDR3. Trimming took 4 bases from V and 2 from J; bases not matched to a gene: 10. Germline V gives CDR1 SGHNT, CDR2 YENEEA. In nucleotides, the CDR3 is TGTGCCAGCAGCTCCACCGACAGGGGACCCCCCTACGAGCAGTACTTC. Translated: CASSSTDRGPPYEQYF.

The chain combines TRBV27 with TRBJ2-7; TRBD2 agrees at 8 bases. Germline assignment: CDR1 MNHEY and CDR2 SMNVEV (reference sequence). With V trimmed by 2 bases and J by 3 bases, 3 bases remained unmatched. This CDR3 is built from 14 residues. CDR3 in amino acids: CASSLQAGVYEQYF. The CDR3 DNA is TGTGCCAGCAGTTTACAAGCGGGAGTCTACGAGCAGTACTTC.

This sequence joins TRBV19 and TRBJ2-7, with TRBD1 matching 10 bases. The CDR3 sequence is 14 residues long. CDR1 is LNHDA and CDR2 is SQIVND in the germline V gene (reference sequence). J lost 1 base, V lost 9 bases, and 6 bases had no gene match. CDR3 bases: TGTGCCAGCCGCCCGGGACAGGGGTCCTACGAGCAGTACTTC. Protein sequence: CASRPGQGSYEQYF.